The source of this TCR beta chain is a study of T-cell reconstitution after alpha-beta-depleted transplantation in children. Findings and caveats of the study: Newly produced T cells mostly accounted for T-cell counts and diversity one year post-transplant. At day 60, the high TCRbeta diversity found in some patients originated from recipient T cells and thymic progenitors that had survived.

This CDR3 is 16 amino acids long. CDR1 and CDR2 (germline): DFQATT, SNEGSKA (reference sequence). This clonotype was counted between two and nine times. The antigen is not known. The junction does not match germline at one end; this may be a read error. Molecular barcoding with unique molecular identifiers was used for the TCRbeta library. TCRdb itself ran the PCR reads through MiXCR, one entry per CDR3 protein. Of hundreds of thousands of distinct CDR3 sequences listed, 23% are singletons. The clonotype was recovered from a boy in the first two years of life who had a stem cell transplant for acute myeloid leukemia, so the T cells may come from the graft donor. This specimen consisted of PBMCs, mostly from graft donor cells, obtained 360 days after TCRalphabeta/CD19-depleted stem cell transplant. The chain combines TRBV20-1 with TRBJ2-1; 11 nucleotides line up with TRBD2. CDR3: CCARVAGGNLYNEQFF. The DNA for the CDR3 is TGCTGTGCTAGAGTAGCGGGGGGGAACCTCTACAATGAGCAGTTCTTC.